This is a list of T cell receptor beta chains from one sample in a study of blood T cell repertoires in COVID-19. Assay: immunoSEQ multiplex PCR; the TCRdb copy retains only in-frame clones and omits some. Of some 380,000 clones listed, roughly 80% were seen once; the top ten hold 0.85% to 1.3%. Specimen: peripheral blood. These receptors were collected from a human donor with acute or convalescent COVID-19. The donor label of this sample is uncertain. Both conserved end residues are part of each CDR3. The order of the fields is D gene, clone size, J gene, V gene, CDR3 DNA, CDR3 protein. The D gene is left open where the match is weak. Not every row has a clone size; where given, it reads once, few, many or a size class.

D gene: NA; clone size: NA; J gene: TRBJ2-7; V gene: TRBV11-2; CDR3 DNA: TGTGCCAGCAGCCGCCAAGCAGGGGTATCCTACGAGCAGTACTTC; CDR3 protein: CASSRQAGVSYEQYF
D gene: TRBD1; clone size: NA; J gene: TRBJ1-2; V gene: TRBV28; CDR3 DNA: TGTGCCAGCAGTACCGGACAGGGGGCGTATGGCTACACCTTC; CDR3 protein: CASSTGQGAYGYTF
D gene: TRBD1; clone size: NA; J gene: TRBJ1-5; V gene: TRBV10-3; CDR3 DNA: TGTGCCATCAGTGACGGGACAGGGGCTAAAAATCAGCCCCAGCATTTT; CDR3 protein: CAISDGTGAKNQPQHF
D gene: TRBD1; clone size: NA; J gene: TRBJ1-1; V gene: TRBV5-8; CDR3 DNA: TGTGCCAGCAGCTTGGGGGGACAGGGTGTTGCTTTCTTT; CDR3 protein: CASSLGGQGVAFF
D gene: TRBD1; clone size: NA; J gene: TRBJ2-5; V gene: TRBV7-6; CDR3 DNA: TGTGCCAGCAGACAGGGGACAGGGGGCGTTGAGACCCAGTACTTC; CDR3 protein: CASRQGTGGVETQYF
D gene: NA; clone size: few; J gene: TRBJ1-3; V gene: TRBV3-1/TRBV3-2; CDR3 DNA: TGTGCCAGCAGCCAAGGGCGGAGGCCAAACACCATATATTTT; CDR3 protein: CASSQGRRPNTIYF
D gene: TRBD1; clone size: NA; J gene: TRBJ2-5; V gene: TRBV27; CDR3 DNA: TGTGCCAGCAGTTCTCGACAGGGGGCGATTGGGAAGACCCAGTACTTC; CDR3 protein: CASSSRQGAIGKTQYF
D gene: NA; clone size: many; J gene: TRBJ1-4; V gene: TRBV25-1; CDR3 DNA: TGTGCCAGCAGGCCCTGGGGGGGCGCCGATGAAAAACTGTTTTTT; CDR3 protein: CASRPWGGADEKLFF
D gene: NA; clone size: NA; J gene: TRBJ1-5; V gene: TRBV21-1; CDR3 DNA: TGTGCCAGCAGCAAAGCTCGAGGTTATAGCAATCAGCCCCAGCATTTT; CDR3 protein: CASSKARGYSNQPQHF
D gene: TRBD1; clone size: few; J gene: TRBJ1-1; V gene: TRBV4-1; CDR3 DNA: TGCGCCAGCAGCCAAGCCGGGACAGGGGCGATTCGTACTGAAGCTTTCTTT; CDR3 protein: CASSQAGTGAIRTEAFF
D gene: TRBD1; clone size: few; J gene: TRBJ1-2; V gene: TRBV28; CDR3 DNA: TGTGCCAGCTCTTCCTACGACAGGGGGTATGGCTACACCTTC; CDR3 protein: CASSSYDRGYGYTF
D gene: TRBD1; clone size: few; J gene: TRBJ1-2; V gene: TRBV28; CDR3 DNA: TGTGCCAGCAGAAAAGGGACAGGGGCCCATGGCTACACCTTC; CDR3 protein: CASRKGTGAHGYTF
D gene: TRBD1; clone size: NA; J gene: TRBJ2-7; V gene: TRBV20-1; CDR3 DNA: TGCAGTGCCACGACAGGGTACGGGCAGTACTTC; CDR3 protein: CSATTGYGQYF
D gene: NA; clone size: NA; J gene: TRBJ1-5; V gene: TRBV6-5; CDR3 DNA: TGTGCCAGCAGTCAAACAGGGAATCAGCCCCAGCATTTT; CDR3 protein: CASSQTGNQPQHF
D gene: NA; clone size: NA; J gene: TRBJ2-2; V gene: TRBV4-2; CDR3 DNA: TGTGCCAGCAGCCAAGAACTGCGGCTCACCGGGGAGCTGTTTTTT; CDR3 protein: CASSQELRLTGELFF
D gene: TRBD1; clone size: NA; J gene: TRBJ1-6; V gene: TRBV6-5; CDR3 DNA: TGTGCCAGCAGCCTCACAGGGGTTGGAAGCTCACCCCTCCACTTT; CDR3 protein: CASSLTGVGSSPLHF
D gene: NA; clone size: NA; J gene: TRBJ1-1; V gene: TRBV3-1/TRBV3-2; CDR3 DNA: TGTGCCAGCAGCCTTTCAGTTCCAGGGACAGAAGCTTTCTTT; CDR3 protein: CASSLSVPGTEAFF
D gene: NA; clone size: few; J gene: TRBJ2-1; V gene: TRBV6-5; CDR3 DNA: TGTGCCAGCACCGGTTTCGATGAGCAGTTCTTC; CDR3 protein: CASTGFDEQFF
D gene: NA; clone size: NA; J gene: TRBJ1-1; V gene: TRBV12-3/TRBV12-4; CDR3 DNA: TGTGCCAGCAGTTTACGGGGAAACACTGAAGCTTTCTTT; CDR3 protein: CASSLRGNTEAFF
D gene: TRBD1; clone size: NA; J gene: TRBJ2-5; V gene: TRBV29-1; CDR3 DNA: TGCAGCCTTGCCGAGACAGGGATAGGGACCCAGTACTTC; CDR3 protein: CSLAETGIGTQYF
D gene: NA; clone size: few; J gene: TRBJ1-4; V gene: TRBV5-4; CDR3 DNA: TGTGCCAGCAGCTCACTGGGAGCGGGTGAAAAACTGTTTTTT; CDR3 protein: CASSSLGAGEKLFF
D gene: NA; clone size: NA; J gene: TRBJ2-2; V gene: TRBV5-1; CDR3 DNA: TGCGCCAGCAGCCCCCGGACTGGAAGGACCGGGGAGCTGTTTTTT; CDR3 protein: CASSPRTGRTGELFF
D gene: TRBD1; clone size: few; J gene: TRBJ1-4; V gene: TRBV18; CDR3 DNA: TGTGCCAGCTCACCACCGAGGGGACAGCTTAATGAAAAACTGTTTTTT; CDR3 protein: CASSPPRGQLNEKLFF
D gene: TRBD2; clone size: NA; J gene: TRBJ2-5; V gene: TRBV5-5; CDR3 DNA: TGTGCCAGCAGGCTCGCGGCACTAGCGGGAGAGACCCAGTACTTC; CDR3 protein: CASRLAALAGETQYF
D gene: TRBD1; clone size: NA; J gene: TRBJ2-7; V gene: TRBV6-1; CDR3 DNA: TGTGCCAGCAGTGAACATCGACAGGGGCCATCCTACGAGCAGTACTTC; CDR3 protein: CASSEHRQGPSYEQYF
D gene: TRBD1; clone size: NA; J gene: TRBJ1-1; V gene: TRBV6-5; CDR3 DNA: TGTGCCAGCAGGGGGGGACAGGGGAGGGAGGCTTTCTTT; CDR3 protein: CASRGGQGREAFF
D gene: NA; clone size: NA; J gene: TRBJ2-1; V gene: TRBV7-8; CDR3 DNA: TGTGCCAGCAGCCCAGATTGGAATGAGCAGTTCTTC; CDR3 protein: CASSPDWNEQFF
D gene: NA; clone size: NA; J gene: TRBJ1-2; V gene: TRBV19; CDR3 DNA: TGTGCCAGTAGTCTGGGGCAGCCTCTCTATGGCTACACCTTC; CDR3 protein: CASSLGQPLYGYTF
D gene: NA; clone size: NA; J gene: TRBJ1-2; V gene: TRBV28; CDR3 DNA: TGTGCCAGCACAGGACGCGGAGGGGATGGCTACACCTTC; CDR3 protein: CASTGRGGDGYTF
D gene: TRBD1; clone size: NA; J gene: TRBJ1-4; V gene: TRBV5-1; CDR3 DNA: TGCGCCAGCAGCTTGGGACAGGGTTACGAAAAACTGTTTTTT; CDR3 protein: CASSLGQGYEKLFF
D gene: TRBD1; clone size: few; J gene: TRBJ2-5; V gene: TRBV29-1; CDR3 DNA: TGCAGCGTGGGTGACAGGGTGGGAGAGACCCAGTACTTC; CDR3 protein: CSVGDRVGETQYF
D gene: TRBD1; clone size: NA; J gene: TRBJ1-4; V gene: TRBV6-5; CDR3 DNA: TGTGCCAGCAGTTACTCGAGGCAGGGGACAGGAAAACTGTTCTTT; CDR3 protein: CASSYSRQGTGKLFF
D gene: NA; clone size: NA; J gene: TRBJ1-5; V gene: TRBV21-1; CDR3 DNA: TGTGCCAGCAGCACGGGTGCAAGGACTCTTTTTTGCAATCAGCCCCAGCATTTT; CDR3 protein: CASSTGARTLFCNQPQHF
D gene: TRBD1; clone size: NA; J gene: TRBJ1-1; V gene: TRBV7-9; CDR3 DNA: TGTGCCAGCAGAGGACAGGGGGCTGGCACTGAAGCTTTCTTT; CDR3 protein: CASRGQGAGTEAFF
D gene: TRBD1; clone size: NA; J gene: TRBJ1-6; V gene: TRBV5-6; CDR3 DNA: TGTGCCAGCAGCCTGGACAGGGGGTGGCCTTCAAATTCACCCCTCCACTTT; CDR3 protein: CASSLDRGWPSNSPLHF